The rows below give T cell receptor beta chains drawn from one sample of a study of T cells in Graves' hyperthyroidism and ophthalmopathy. TCRdb reprocessed the multiplex PCR reads via MiXCR and lists one record per CDR3 protein. The table includes approximately 490,000 distinct CDR3 sequences, approximately 23% detected once. Sequencing was done on a sample of blood. The receptors come from an older woman with Graves' ophthalmopathy. Both conserved end residues are part of each CDR3.

CASSYPVGTQYF	TRBV6-5	TRBJ2-3
CASSDWGPSENEQFF	TRBV10-1	TRBJ2-1
CSARDMGEDTQYF	TRBV20-1	TRBJ2-3
CASSLGQRTDTQYF	TRBV7-8	TRBJ2-3
CASSLRIPIMYF	TRBV5-1	TRBJ2-3
CSAPLGEREDNEQFF	TRBV20-1	TRBJ2-1
CASSHQSRSSGNTIYF	TRBV3-1	TRBJ1-3
CASSDRTANTEAFF	TRBV5-1	TRBJ1-1
CASSFEGNGYTF	TRBV6-2/TRBV6-3	TRBJ1-2
CASSLDRPDQETQYF	TRBV11-2	TRBJ2-5
CASSVQGAAGTEAFF	TRBV5-1	TRBJ1-1
CASSYGVTGEQYF	TRBV6-2/TRBV6-3	TRBJ2-7
CASSLDPTWGTNEKLFF	TRBV5-1	TRBJ1-4
CASSVFTTSGTDTQYF	TRBV27	TRBJ2-3
CAWNPGQGSYEQYF	TRBV30	TRBJ2-7
CASSLHQDYEQYF	TRBV7-3	TRBJ2-7
CASSPENGFETQYF	TRBV2	TRBJ2-5
CASSPRLGGEQFF	TRBV14	TRBJ2-1
CAIRGTATDTQYF	TRBV10-3	TRBJ2-3
CASSSPVTSTDTQYF	TRBV6-2/TRBV6-3	TRBJ2-3
CASSVSVGQREQFF	TRBV7-9	TRBJ2-1
CASSFDRGRLAGGYEQYF	TRBV12-3/TRBV12-4	TRBJ2-7
CASSSDLATTGELFF	TRBV5-4	TRBJ2-2
CASSEGAGLDTQYF	TRBV6-1	TRBJ2-3
CASSSPGDRGNQPQHF	TRBV28	TRBJ1-5
CARQKEGYGYTF	TRBV7-2	TRBJ1-2
CAWSSTGFGLRELFF	TRBV30	TRBJ2-2
CASSLGGTSGSSYNEQFF	TRBV11-2	TRBJ2-1
CASSPPLGQGADEQYF	TRBV18	TRBJ2-7
CASSLTYREAYEQYF	TRBV7-3	TRBJ2-7
CASRTSGSNEQYF	TRBV24-1	TRBJ2-7
CASNRMNTEAFF	TRBV6-1	TRBJ1-1
CASSSPGQGQETQYF	TRBV6-1	TRBJ2-5
CASSRTSQSRDTQYF	TRBV11-2	TRBJ2-3
CASSYSSANYGYTF	TRBV6-5	TRBJ1-2
CATRPRQGSRETQYF	TRBV28	TRBJ2-5
CASSFFQNTEAFF	TRBV27	TRBJ1-1
CSVEDQARINEQFF	TRBV29-1	TRBJ2-1
CASSSLGQDATNEKLFF	TRBV6-1	TRBJ1-4
CASSSTGSRTEAFF	TRBV5-6	TRBJ1-1
CASSSTGTSVGDTQYF	TRBV7-8	TRBJ2-3
CATRTNSFNEQFF	TRBV2	TRBJ2-1
CASSSRALTYELYF	TRBV11-2	TRBJ2-7
CASSPRAGFGNEQFF	TRBV7-9	TRBJ2-1
CASSPSGRKYEQYF	TRBV6-2/TRBV6-3	TRBJ2-7
CASSLRGGENEQYF	TRBV7-2	TRBJ2-7
CASSLKGQDPGNTIYF	TRBV7-9	TRBJ1-3
CSARDSRGGNTEAFF	TRBV20-1	TRBJ1-1
CASGPAGLQETQYF	TRBV2	TRBJ2-5
CASRIAGESEQYF	TRBV6-1	TRBJ2-7